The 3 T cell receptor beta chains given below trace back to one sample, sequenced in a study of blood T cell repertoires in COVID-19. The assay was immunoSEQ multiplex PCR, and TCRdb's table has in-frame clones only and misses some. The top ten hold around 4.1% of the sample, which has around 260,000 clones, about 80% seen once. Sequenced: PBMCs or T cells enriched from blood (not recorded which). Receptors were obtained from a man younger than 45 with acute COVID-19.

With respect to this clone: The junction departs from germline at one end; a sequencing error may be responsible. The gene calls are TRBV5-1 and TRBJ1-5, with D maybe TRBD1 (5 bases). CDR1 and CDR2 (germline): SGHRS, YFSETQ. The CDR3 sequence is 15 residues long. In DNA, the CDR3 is TGTGCCAGCAGCCCGGCCGGGGGGAGCAATCAGCCCCAGCATTTT. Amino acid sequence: CASSPAGGSNQPQHF.

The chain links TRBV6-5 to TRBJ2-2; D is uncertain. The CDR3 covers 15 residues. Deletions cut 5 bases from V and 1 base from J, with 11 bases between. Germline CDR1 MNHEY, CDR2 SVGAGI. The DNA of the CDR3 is TGTGCCAGCAGTACCCTTACAAAGAACACCGGGGAGCTGTTTTTT. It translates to CASSTLTKNTGELFF.

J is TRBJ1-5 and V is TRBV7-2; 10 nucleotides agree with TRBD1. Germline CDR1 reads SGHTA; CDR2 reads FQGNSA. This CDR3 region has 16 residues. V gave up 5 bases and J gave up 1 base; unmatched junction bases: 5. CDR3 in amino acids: CASSTGQGKSNQPQHF. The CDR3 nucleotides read TGTGCCAGCAGCACGGGACAGGGGAAGAGCAATCAGCCCCAGCATTTT.